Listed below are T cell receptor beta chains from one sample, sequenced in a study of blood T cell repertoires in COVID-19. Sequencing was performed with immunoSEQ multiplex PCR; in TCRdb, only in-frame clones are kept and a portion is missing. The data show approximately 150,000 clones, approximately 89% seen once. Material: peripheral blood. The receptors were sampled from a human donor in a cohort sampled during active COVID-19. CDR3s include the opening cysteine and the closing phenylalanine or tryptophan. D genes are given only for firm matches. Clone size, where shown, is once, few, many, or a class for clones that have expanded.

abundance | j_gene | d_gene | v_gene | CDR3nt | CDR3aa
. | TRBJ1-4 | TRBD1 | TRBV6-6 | TGTGCCAGCAGCCTACAGGGGGCATTAACTAATGAAAAACTGTTTTTT | CASSLQGALTNEKLFF
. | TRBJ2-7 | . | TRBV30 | TGTGCCTGGAGTGTACGACTGCGGAAAGACGAGCAGTACTTC | CAWSVRLRKDEQYF
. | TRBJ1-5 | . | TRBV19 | TGTGCCAGTAGTATATTCAGGACAAGCAATCAGCCCCAGCATTTT | CASSIFRTSNQPQHF
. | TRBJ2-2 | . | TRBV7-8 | TGTGCCAGCAGCTTAGCGTCGGGGGCGAACACCGGGGAGCTGTTTTTT | CASSLASGANTGELFF
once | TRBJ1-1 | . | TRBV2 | TGTGCCAGCGTGCGTGGGCGACAAGAAGCTTTCTTT | CASVRGRQEAFF
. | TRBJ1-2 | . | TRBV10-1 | TGCGCCAGCAGTGAGTCCAGATCTAACTATGGCTACACCTTC | CASSESRSNYGYTF
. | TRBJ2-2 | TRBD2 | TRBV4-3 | TGCGCCAGCAGCCAAGAGGGACTAGCGGGTAGGACCGGGGAGCTGTTTTTT | CASSQEGLAGRTGELFF
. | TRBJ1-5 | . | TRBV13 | TGTGCCAGCAGCGCGGGACGGGATAGCAATCAGCCCCAGCATTTT | CASSAGRDSNQPQHF
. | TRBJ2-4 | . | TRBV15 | TGTGCCACCAGCAGAGACAGGGAAGGGGGCATTCAGTACTTC | CATSRDREGGIQYF
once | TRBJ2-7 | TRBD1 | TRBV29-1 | TGCAGCGTTGAAGATCTATCCGGGACAGGTCACTCCTACGAGCAGTACTTC | CSVEDLSGTGHSYEQYF
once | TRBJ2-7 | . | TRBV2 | TGTGCCAGCCGACAGGAAACCTACGAGCAGTACTTC | CASRQETYEQYF
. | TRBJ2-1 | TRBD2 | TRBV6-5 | TGTGCCAGCTCCGGGACTAGTTACAATGAGCAGTTCTTC | CASSGTSYNEQFF
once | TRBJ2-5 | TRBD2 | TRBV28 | TGTGCCAGCAGTTCTAGCGGCTACCTCCAAGAGACCCAGTACTTC | CASSSSGYLQETQYF
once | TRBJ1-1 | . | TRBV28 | TGTGCCAGCATCGACACTGAAGCTTTCTTT | CASIDTEAFF
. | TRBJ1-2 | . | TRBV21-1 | TGTGCCAGCAGCAAGGGCGCCAGGGCAGACCTAACTAACTATGGCTACACCTTC | CASSKGARADLTNYGYTF
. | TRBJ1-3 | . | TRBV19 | TGTGCCAGTAGTATAGGGGGGGTCTCTGGAAACACCATATATTTT | CASSIGGVSGNTIYF
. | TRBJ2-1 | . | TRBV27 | TGTGCCAGCAGTTTACCGTCAGACAGACCGTCCTACAATGAGCAGTTCTTC | CASSLPSDRPSYNEQFF
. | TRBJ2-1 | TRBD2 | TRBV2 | TGTGCCAGCACTAGCGGGGGGGCTGGTGAGCAGTTCTTC | CASTSGGAGEQFF
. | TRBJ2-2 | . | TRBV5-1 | TGCGCCAGCAGCTTGGGCTCCGGGGACACCGGGGAGCTGTTTTTT | CASSLGSGDTGELFF
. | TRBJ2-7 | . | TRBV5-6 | TGTGCCAGCAGCGCATCCGGGATCTCCTACGAGCAGTACTTC | CASSASGISYEQYF
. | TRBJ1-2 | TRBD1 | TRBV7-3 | TGTGCCAGCAGTGGACAGGGTCGCTATGGCTACACCTTC | CASSGQGRYGYTF
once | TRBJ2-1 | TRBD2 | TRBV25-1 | TGTGCCAGCAGACGGATGGGAGGGACCTACAATGAGCAGTTCTTC | CASRRMGGTYNEQFF
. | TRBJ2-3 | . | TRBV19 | TGTGCCAGTAGTATAGACAGGGACTTTGCAGATACGCAGTATTTT | CASSIDRDFADTQYF
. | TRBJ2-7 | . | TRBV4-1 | TGCGCCAGCAGCCATGCCGGACAGAACTACGAGCAGTACTTC | CASSHAGQNYEQYF
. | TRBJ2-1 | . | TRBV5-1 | TGCGCCAGCAGCTTGGGCCTCGGTCCCCTCTCCTACAATGAGCAGTTCTTC | CASSLGLGPLSYNEQFF
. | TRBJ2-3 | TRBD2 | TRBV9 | TGTGCCAGCAGCGTAGGCGCGGGGGGGCCACCAGATACGCAGTATTTT | CASSVGAGGPPDTQYF
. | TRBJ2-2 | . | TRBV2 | TGTGCCAGCAGGTCCAGGGGACACCGCTTCGCGAACACCGGGGAGCTGTTTTTT | CASRSRGHRFANTGELFF
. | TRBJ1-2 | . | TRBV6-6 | TGTGCCAGCAGTTACGTAGCCGGTGTCAGCTATGGCTACACCTTC | CASSYVAGVSYGYTF
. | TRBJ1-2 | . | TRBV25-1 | TGTGCCAGCAGTGAATCGACAGCGACGGGCCTATATGGCTACACCTTC | CASSESTATGLYGYTF
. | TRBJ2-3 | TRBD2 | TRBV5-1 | TGCGCCAGCAGCTCCATGACTAGCGGGGGGTCAGATACGCAGTATTTT | CASSSMTSGGSDTQYF
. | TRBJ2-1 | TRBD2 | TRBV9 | TGTGCCAGCAGCGTAGCCGGGGGGGTCAATGAGCAGTTCTTC | CASSVAGGVNEQFF
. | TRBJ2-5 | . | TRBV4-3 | TGCGCCAGCAGCCAAGTCACGACAGGTGGGCAAGAGACCCAGTACTTC | CASSQVTTGGQETQYF
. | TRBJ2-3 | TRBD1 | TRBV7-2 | TGTGCCAGCAGCCTGACAGGGGTAATTATCGATACGCAGTATTTT | CASSLTGVIIDTQYF
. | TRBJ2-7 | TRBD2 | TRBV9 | TGTGCCAGCAGCGTAGGTAGCGGGCCATACGAGCAGTACTTC | CASSVGSGPYEQYF
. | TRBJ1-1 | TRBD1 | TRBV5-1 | TGCGCCAGCAGCCTACTACAGGGGGACACTGAAGCTTTCTTT | CASSLLQGDTEAFF
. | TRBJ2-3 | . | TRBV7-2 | TGTGCCAGCAGCTTAGCGGGGCCGAACACGCAGTATTTT | CASSLAGPNTQYF
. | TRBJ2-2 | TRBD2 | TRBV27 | TGTGCCAGCAGTTTACTCCCTAGCGGGGGGCCTAACACCGGGGAGCTGTTTTTT | CASSLLPSGGPNTGELFF
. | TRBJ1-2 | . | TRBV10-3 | TGTGCCATCAGTGAGTATCGGGACAATAACTATGGCTACACCTTC | CAISEYRDNNYGYTF
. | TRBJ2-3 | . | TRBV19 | TGTGCCAGTAGCCCGGGACTCACAGATACGCAGTATTTT | CASSPGLTDTQYF
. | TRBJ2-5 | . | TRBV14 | TGTGCCAGCAGTGGGGGGTCAGTGACCCAGTACTTC | CASSGGSVTQYF
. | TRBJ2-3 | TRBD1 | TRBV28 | TGTGCCAGCAGTTCCGGGACAGGGGGGTTAGATACGCAGTATTTT | CASSSGTGGLDTQYF
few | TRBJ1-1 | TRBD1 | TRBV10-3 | TGTGCCATCAGTGACTTTAGGGACAGAACTGAAGCTTTCTTT | CAISDFRDRTEAFF
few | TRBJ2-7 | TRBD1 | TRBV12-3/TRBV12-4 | TGTGCCAGCAGTTTAACAGGGGTGAGGGAGCAGTACTTC | CASSLTGVREQYF
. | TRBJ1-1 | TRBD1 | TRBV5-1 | TGCGCCAGCAGCGAAAACAGGGGTTCCATGAACACTGAAGCTTTCTTT | CASSENRGSMNTEAFF
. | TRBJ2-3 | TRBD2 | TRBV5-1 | TGCGCCAGCAGCTTAGCGGGGGCGGGCTCAGATACGCAGTATTTT | CASSLAGAGSDTQYF
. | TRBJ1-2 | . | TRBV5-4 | TGTGCCAGCAGCTTCCCGGGGATATCTTATGGCTACACCTTC | CASSFPGISYGYTF